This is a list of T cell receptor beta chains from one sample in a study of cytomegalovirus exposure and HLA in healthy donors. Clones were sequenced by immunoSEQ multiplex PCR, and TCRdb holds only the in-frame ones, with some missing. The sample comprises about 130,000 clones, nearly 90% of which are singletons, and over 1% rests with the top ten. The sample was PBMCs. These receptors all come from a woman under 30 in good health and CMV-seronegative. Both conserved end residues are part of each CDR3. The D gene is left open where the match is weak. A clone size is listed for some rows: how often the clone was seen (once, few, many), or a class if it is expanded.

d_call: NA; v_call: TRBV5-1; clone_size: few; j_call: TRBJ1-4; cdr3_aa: CASSVSTATNEKLFF; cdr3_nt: TGCGCCAGCAGCGTTTCGACAGCAACTAATGAAAAACTGTTTTTT
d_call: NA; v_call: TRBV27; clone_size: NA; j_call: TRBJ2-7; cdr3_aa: CASSLPGREQYF; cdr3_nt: TGTGCCAGCAGTTTACCGGGTCGAGAGCAGTACTTC
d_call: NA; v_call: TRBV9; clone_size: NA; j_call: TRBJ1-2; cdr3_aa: CASSASQGNYGYTF; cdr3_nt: TGTGCCAGCAGCGCGTCACAGGGTAACTATGGCTACACCTTC
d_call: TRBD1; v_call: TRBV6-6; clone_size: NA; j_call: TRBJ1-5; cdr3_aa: CASSYDRGGRGPQHF; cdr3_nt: TGTGCCAGCAGTTACGACAGGGGGGGCAGGGGGCCCCAGCATTTT
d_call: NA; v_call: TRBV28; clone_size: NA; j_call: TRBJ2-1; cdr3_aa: CASIAGSSEQFF; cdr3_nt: TGTGCCAGCATTGCGGGGAGTAGTGAGCAGTTCTTC
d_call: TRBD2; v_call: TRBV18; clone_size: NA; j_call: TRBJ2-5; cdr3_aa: CASSPPGLAGGPKTQYF; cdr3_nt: TGTGCCAGCTCACCACCCGGACTAGCGGGGGGGCCGAAGACCCAGTACTTC
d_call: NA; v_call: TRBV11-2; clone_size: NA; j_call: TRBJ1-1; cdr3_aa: CASSLPGAGFARTEAFF; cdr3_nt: TGTGCCAGCAGCTTACCGGGTGCGGGATTCGCTCGCACTGAAGCTTTCTTT
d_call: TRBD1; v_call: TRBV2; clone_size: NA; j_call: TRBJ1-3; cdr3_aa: CASSIDRVAGNTIYF; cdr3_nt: TGTGCCAGCAGTATAGACAGGGTAGCTGGAAACACCATATATTTT
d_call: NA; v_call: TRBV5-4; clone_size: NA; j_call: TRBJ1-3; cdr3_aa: CASSSTGLWVSGNTIYF; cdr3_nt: TGTGCCAGCAGCTCAACAGGGTTATGGGTCTCTGGAAACACCATATATTTT
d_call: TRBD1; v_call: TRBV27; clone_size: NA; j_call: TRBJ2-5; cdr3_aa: CASSFDRGQETQYF; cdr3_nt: TGTGCCAGCAGTTTCGACAGGGGGCAAGAGACCCAGTACTTC
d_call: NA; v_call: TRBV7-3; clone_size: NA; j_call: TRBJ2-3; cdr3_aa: CASSSRTDTQYF; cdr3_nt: TGTGCCAGCAGCTCTCGCACAGATACGCAGTATTTT
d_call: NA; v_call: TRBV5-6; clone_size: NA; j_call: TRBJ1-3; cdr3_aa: CASSFQGYVASGNTIYF; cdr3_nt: TGTGCCAGCAGCTTCCAGGGTTACGTTGCCTCTGGAAACACCATATATTTT
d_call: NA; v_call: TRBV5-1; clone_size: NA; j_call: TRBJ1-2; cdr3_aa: CASSLSPGRDGYTF; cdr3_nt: TGCGCCAGCAGCTTGTCGCCGGGAAGGGATGGCTACACCTTC
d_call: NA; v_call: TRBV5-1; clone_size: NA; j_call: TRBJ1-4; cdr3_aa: CASSLVGGTATNEKLFF; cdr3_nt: TGCGCCAGCAGCTTGGTGGGAGGGACTGCAACTAATGAAAAACTGTTTTTT
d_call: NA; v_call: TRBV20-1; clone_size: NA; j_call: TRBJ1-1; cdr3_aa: CSAPTGAEAFF; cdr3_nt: TGCAGTGCTCCGACGGGAGCTGAAGCTTTCTTT
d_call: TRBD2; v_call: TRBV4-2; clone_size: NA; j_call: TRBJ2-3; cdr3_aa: CASSQEVLSGVLDTQYF; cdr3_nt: TGTGCCAGCAGCCAAGAAGTTCTAAGCGGGGTTTTGGATACGCAGTATTTT
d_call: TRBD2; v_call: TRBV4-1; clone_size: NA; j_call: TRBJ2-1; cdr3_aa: CASSQGGTSGGKGSYNEQFF; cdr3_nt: TGCGCCAGCAGCCAAGGCGGGACTAGCGGGGGGAAAGGCTCCTACAATGAGCAGTTCTTC
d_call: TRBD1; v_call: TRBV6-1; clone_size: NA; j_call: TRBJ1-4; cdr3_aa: CATRTGGGEKLFF; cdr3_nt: TGTGCCACCCGGACAGGGGGGGGTGAAAAACTGTTTTTT
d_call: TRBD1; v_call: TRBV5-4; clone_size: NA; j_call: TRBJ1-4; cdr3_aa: CASSLKQGDNEKLFF; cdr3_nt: TGTGCCAGCAGCCTGAAGCAGGGGGATAATGAAAAACTGTTTTTT
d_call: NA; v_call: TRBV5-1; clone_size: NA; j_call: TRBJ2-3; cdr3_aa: CASSLDADTDTQYF; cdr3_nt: TGCGCCAGCAGCTTGGACGCAGACACAGATACGCAGTATTTT
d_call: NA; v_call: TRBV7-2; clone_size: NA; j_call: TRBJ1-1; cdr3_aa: CASSPGPRRLNTEAFF; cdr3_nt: TGTGCCAGCAGCCCTGGGCCCCGAAGGCTGAACACTGAAGCTTTCTTT
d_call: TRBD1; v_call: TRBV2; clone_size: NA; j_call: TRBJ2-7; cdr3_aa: CASSLEGQGPYEQYF; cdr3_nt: TGTGCCAGCAGTCTCGAGGGACAGGGTCCCTACGAGCAGTACTTC
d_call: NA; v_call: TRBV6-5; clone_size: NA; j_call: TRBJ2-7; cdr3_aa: CASSYTGEQYF; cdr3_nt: TGTGCCAGCAGTTATACAGGGGAGCAGTACTTC
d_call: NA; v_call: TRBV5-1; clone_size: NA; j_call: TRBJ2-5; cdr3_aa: CASSLEQAQYF; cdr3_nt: TGCGCCAGCAGCTTGGAACAGGCCCAGTACTTC
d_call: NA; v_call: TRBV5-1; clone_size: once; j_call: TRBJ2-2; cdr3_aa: CASSLAGQAGELFF; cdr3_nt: TGCGCCAGCAGCTTGGCAGGGCAGGCCGGGGAGCTGTTTTTT
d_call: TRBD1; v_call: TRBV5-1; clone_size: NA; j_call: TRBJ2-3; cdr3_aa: CASSERDSFSTGTQYF; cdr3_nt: TGCGCCAGCAGCGAAAGGGACAGTTTCAGCACGGGTACGCAGTATTTT
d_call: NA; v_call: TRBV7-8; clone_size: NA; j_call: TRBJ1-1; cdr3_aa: CASSVQGMNTEAFF; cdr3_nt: TGTGCCAGCAGCGTACAGGGAATGAACACTGAAGCTTTCTTT
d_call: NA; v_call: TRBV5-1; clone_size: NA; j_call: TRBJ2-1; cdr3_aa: CASSLFLSPDNEQFF; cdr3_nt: TGCGCCAGCAGCTTGTTTCTCTCACCGGACAATGAGCAGTTCTTC
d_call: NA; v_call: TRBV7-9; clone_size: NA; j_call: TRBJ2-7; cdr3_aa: CASSFFGQGGDYEQYF; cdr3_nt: TGTGCCAGCAGCTTTTTTGGGCAGGGGGGAGACTACGAGCAGTACTTC
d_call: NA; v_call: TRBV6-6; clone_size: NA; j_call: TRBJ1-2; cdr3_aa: CARTTGSGYTF; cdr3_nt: TGTGCCCGCACGACCGGGAGTGGCTACACCTTC
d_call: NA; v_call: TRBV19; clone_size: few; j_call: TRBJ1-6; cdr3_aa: CASSMGGAQWNSPLHF; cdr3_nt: TGTGCCAGTAGTATGGGGGGGGCGCAGTGGAATTCACCCCTCCACTTT
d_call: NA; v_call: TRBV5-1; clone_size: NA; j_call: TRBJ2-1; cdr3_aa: CASSLGGSSIGEQFF; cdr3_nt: TGCGCCAGCAGCTTGGGAGGGTCATCCATAGGCGAGCAGTTCTTC
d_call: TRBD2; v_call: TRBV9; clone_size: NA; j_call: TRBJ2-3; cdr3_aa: CASSARSGIGDTQYF; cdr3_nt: TGTGCCAGCAGCGCGAGGAGCGGGATAGGAGATACGCAGTATTTT
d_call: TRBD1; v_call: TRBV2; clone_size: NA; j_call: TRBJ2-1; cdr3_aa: CATISTGNFPSRKNNEQFF; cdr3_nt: TGTGCCACCATCTCGACAGGGAATTTTCCCTCCCGTAAAAACAATGAGCAGTTCTTC
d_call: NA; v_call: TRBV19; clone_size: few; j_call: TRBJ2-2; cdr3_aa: CASSGPGSYTGELFF; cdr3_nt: TGTGCCAGTAGTGGTCCAGGCAGCTACACCGGGGAGCTGTTTTTT
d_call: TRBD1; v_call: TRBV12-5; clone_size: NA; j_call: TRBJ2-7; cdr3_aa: CASGLVIGGQILYEQYF; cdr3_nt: TGTGCTAGTGGTTTGGTAATAGGGGGACAGATTCTCTACGAGCAGTACTTC
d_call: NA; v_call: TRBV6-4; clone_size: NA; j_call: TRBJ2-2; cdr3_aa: CASSGTAGWTGELFF; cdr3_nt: TGTGCCAGCAGTGGAACGGCGGGGTGGACCGGGGAGCTGTTTTTT
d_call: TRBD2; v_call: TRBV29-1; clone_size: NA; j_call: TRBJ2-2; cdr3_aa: CSVGGLATGELFF; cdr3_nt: TGCAGCGTTGGGGGACTAGCGACCGGGGAGCTGTTTTTT
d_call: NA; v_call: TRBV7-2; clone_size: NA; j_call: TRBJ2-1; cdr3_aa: CASSFYYWHEQFF; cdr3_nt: TGTGCCAGCAGCTTTTACTACTGGCATGAGCAGTTCTTC
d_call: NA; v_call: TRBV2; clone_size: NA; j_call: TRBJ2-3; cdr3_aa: CASSVSDTQYF; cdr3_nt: TGTGCCAGCAGTGTCTCAGATACGCAGTATTTT
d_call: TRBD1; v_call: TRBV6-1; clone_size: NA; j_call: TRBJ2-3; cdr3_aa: CASSDPWDRSKSNTDTQYF; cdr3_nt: TGTGCCAGCAGTGACCCCTGGGACAGGAGTAAGTCTAACACAGATACGCAGTATTTT
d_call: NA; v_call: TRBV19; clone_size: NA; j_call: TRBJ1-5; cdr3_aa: CASSIISWGDSNQPQHF; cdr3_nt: TGTGCCAGTAGTATTATCTCCTGGGGCGATAGCAATCAGCCCCAGCATTTT
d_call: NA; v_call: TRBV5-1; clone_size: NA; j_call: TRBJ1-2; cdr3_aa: CASSLGPENYGYTF; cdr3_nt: TGCGCCAGCAGCTTGGGTCCTGAGAACTATGGCTACACCTTC
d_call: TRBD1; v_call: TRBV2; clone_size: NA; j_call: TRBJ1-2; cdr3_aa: CASSAFLQGARGYTF; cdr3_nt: TGTGCCAGCAGTGCTTTCCTCCAGGGGGCGCGTGGCTACACCTTC
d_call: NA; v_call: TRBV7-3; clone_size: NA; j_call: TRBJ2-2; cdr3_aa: CASSTQTGSGGELFF; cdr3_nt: TGTGCCAGCAGCACTCAGACAGGATCCGGCGGGGAGCTGTTTTTT
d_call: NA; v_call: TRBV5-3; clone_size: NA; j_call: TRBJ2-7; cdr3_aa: CARSSTTGSSYEQYF; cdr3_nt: TGTGCCAGAAGCTCCACGACGGGGAGCTCCTACGAGCAGTACTTC
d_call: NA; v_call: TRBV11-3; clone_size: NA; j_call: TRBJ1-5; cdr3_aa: CASSLDMRDQPQHF; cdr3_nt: TGTGCCAGCAGCTTAGATATGAGGGATCAGCCCCAGCATTTT
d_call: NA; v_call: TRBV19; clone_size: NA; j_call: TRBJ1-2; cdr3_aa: CASSTTGPYGYTF; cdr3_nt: TGTGCCAGTAGTACCACAGGGCCCTATGGCTACACCTTC
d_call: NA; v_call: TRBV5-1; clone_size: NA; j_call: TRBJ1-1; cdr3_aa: CASSSYTEAFF; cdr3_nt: TGCGCCAGCAGCTCGTACACTGAAGCTTTCTTT
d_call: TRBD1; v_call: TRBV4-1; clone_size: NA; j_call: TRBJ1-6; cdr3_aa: CASSQPWTGGNSPLHF; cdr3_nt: TGCGCCAGCAGCCAACCCTGGACAGGCGGTAATTCACCCCTCCACTTT
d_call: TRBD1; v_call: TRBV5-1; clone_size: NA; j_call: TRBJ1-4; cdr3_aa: CASSLDRGNEKLFF; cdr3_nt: TGCGCCAGCAGCCTGGACAGGGGGAATGAAAAACTGTTTTTT
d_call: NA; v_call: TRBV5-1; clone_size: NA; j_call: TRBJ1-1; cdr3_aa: CASSLSGVAEAFF; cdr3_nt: TGCGCCAGCAGCTTATCCGGGGTTGCTGAAGCTTTCTTT
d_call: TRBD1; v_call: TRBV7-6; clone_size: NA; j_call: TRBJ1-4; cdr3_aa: CASSSRTGGGIEKLFF; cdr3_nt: TGTGCCAGCAGCTCGAGGACAGGGGGCGGAATTGAAAAACTGTTTTTT
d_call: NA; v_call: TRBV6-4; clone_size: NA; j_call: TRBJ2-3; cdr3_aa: CASSHSGSGTQYF; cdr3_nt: TGTGCCAGCAGCCACTCCGGGTCGGGTACGCAGTATTTT
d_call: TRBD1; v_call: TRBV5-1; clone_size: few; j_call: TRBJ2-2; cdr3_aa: CASSSGTGNTGELFF; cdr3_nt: TGCGCCAGCAGCTCCGGGACAGGGAACACCGGGGAGCTGTTTTTT